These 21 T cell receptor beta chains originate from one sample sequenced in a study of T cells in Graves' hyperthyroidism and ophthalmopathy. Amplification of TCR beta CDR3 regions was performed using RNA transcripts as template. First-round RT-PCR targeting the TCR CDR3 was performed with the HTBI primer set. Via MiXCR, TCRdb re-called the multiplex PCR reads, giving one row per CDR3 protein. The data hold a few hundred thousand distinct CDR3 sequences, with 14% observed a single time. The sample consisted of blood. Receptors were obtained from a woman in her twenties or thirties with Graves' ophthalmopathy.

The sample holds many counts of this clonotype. This chain's CDR3 is CASSWTDMNTEAFF. The CDR3 DNA is TGTGCCAGCAGCTGGACGGATATGAACACTGAAGCTTTCTTT. The V gene is TRBV3-1, the J gene TRBJ1-1; no definite D call. V dropped 5 bases and J dropped 0 bases, with 10 bases sitting between them. CDR1 is LGHDT and CDR2 is YNNKEL in the germline V gene (reference sequence). This CDR3 is built from 14 residues. Variable domain in full (rest from reference TRBV3-1 and TRBJ1-1): DTAVSQTPKYLVTQMGNDKSIKCEQNLGHDTMYWYKQDSKKFLKIMFSYNNKELIINETVPNRFSPKSPDKAHLNLHINSLELGDSAVYFCASSWTDMNTEAFFGQGTRLTVV.

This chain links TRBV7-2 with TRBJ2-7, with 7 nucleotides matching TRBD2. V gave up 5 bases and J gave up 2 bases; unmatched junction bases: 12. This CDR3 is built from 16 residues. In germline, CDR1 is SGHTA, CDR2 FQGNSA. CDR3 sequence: CASSLSTSPRTYEQYF. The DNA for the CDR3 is TGTGCCAGCAGCCTTTCGACTAGCCCCAGAACCTACGAGCAGTACTTC.

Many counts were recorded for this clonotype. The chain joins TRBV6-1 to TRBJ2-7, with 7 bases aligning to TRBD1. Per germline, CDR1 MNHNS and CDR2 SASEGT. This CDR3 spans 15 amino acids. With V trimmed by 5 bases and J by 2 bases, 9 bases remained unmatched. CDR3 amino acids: CASSSRQGEPYEQYF. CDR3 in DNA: TGTGCCAGCAGTTCGAGACAGGGAGAGCCCTACGAGCAGTACTTC.

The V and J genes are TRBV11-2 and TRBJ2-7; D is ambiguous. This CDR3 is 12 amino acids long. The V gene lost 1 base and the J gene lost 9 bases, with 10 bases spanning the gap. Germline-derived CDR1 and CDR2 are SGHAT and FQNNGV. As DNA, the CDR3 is TGTGCCAGCAGCTTAGTGGGATCGGGGCAGTACTTC. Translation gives CASSLVGSGQYF.

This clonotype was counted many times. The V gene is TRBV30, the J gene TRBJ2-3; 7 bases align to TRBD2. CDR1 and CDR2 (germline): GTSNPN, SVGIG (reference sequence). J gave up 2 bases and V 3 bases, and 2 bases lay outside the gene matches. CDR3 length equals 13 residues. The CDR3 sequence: CAWRAGITDTQYF. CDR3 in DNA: TGTGCCTGGAGAGCGGGGATCACAGATACGCAGTATTTT.

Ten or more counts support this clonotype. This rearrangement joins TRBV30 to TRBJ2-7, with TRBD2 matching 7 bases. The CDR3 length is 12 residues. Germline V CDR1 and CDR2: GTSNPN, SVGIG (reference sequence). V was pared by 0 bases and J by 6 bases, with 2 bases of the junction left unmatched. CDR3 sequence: CAWSVGGVEQYF. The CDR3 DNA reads TGTGCCTGGAGTGTGGGGGGGGTCGAGCAGTACTTC.

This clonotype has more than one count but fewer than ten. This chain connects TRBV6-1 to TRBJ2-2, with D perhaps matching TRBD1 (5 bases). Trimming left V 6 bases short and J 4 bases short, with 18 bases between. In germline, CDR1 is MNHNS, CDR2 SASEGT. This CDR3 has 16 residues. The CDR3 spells CASRAQSVGATGELFF. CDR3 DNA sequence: TGTGCCAGCAGGGCCCAGTCGGTTGGGGCCACCGGGGAGCTGTTTTTT.

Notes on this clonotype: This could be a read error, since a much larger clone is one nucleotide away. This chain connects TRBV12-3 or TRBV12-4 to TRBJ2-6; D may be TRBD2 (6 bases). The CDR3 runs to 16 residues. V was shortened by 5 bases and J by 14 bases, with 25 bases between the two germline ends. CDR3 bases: TGTGCCAGCAGTAACCTAGTGGGGGGACCCCCCACTATCCTGACTTTC. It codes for CASSNLVGGPPTILTF.

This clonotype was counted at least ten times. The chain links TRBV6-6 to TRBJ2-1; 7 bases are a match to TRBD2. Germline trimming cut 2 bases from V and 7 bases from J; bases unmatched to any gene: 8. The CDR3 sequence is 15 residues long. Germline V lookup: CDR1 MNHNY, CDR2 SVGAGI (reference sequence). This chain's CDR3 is CASSYGGGSGNEQFF. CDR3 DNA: TGTGCCAGCAGTTACGGGGGGGGTTCGGGGAATGAGCAGTTCTTC.

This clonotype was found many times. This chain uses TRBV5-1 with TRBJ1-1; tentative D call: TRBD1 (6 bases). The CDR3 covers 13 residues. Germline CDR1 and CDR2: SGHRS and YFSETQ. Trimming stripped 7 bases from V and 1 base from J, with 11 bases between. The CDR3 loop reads CASAQGWNTEAFF. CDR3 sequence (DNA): TGCGCCAGCGCCCAGGGGTGGAACACTGAAGCTTTCTTT.

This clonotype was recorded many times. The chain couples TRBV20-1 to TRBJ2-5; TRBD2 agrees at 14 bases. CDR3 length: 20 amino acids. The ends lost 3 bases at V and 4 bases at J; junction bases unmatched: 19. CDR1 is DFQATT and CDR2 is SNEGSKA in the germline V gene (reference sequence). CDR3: CSASDVGTSGGNLWGETQYF. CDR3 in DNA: TGCAGTGCTAGTGACGTTGGGACTAGCGGGGGAAACTTGTGGGGAGAGACCCAGTACTTC.

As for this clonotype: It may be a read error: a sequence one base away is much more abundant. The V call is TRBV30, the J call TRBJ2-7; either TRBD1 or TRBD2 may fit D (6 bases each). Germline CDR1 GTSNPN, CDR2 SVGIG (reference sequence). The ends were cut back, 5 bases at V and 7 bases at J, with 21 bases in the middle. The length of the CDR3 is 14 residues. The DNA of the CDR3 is TGTGCCTGGGGGCCCTCGGGGGCTACATTTGAGCAGTACTTC. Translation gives CAWGPSGATFEQYF.

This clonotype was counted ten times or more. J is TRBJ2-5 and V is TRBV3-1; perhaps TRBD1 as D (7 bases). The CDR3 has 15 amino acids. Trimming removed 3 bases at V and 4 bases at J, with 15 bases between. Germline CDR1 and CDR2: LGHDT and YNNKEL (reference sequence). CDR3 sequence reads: CASSHQPQGGETQYF. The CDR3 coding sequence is TGTGCCAGCAGCCATCAACCCCAGGGGGGAGAGACCCAGTACTTC.

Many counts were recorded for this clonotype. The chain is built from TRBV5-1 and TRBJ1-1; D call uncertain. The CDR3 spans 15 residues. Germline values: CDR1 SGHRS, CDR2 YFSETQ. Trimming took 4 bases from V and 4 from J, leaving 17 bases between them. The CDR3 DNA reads TGCGCCAGCAGCCCTTCAGAGGGTTGGGTCACTGAAGCTTTCTTT. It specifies CASSPSEGWVTEAFF. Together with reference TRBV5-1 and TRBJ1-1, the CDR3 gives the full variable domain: KAGVTQTPRYLIKTRGQQVTLSCSPISGHRSVSWYQQTPGQGLQFLFEYFSETQRNKGNFPGRFSGRQFSNSRSEMNVSTLELGDSALYLCASSPSEGWVTEAFFGQGTRLTVV.

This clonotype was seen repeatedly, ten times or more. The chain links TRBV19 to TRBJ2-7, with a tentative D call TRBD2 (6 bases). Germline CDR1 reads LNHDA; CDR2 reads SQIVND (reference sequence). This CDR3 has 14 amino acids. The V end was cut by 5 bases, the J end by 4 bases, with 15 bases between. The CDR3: CASSETSHSYEQYF. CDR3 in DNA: TGTGCCAGTAGTGAGACTAGTCATTCGTACGAGCAGTACTTC.

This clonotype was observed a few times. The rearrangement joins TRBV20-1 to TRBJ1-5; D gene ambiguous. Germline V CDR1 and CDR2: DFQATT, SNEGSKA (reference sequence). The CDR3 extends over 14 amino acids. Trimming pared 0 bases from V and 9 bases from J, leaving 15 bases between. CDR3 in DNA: TGCAGTGCTAGAGAAGGGTCCCTGGGGAGGCCCCAGCATTTT. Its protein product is CSAREGSLGRPQHF.

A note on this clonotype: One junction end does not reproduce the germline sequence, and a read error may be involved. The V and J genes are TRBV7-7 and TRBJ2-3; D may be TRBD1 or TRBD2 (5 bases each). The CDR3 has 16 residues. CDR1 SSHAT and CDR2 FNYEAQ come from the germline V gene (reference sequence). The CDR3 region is CASSWDANGGTDTQYF. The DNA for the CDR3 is TGTGCTAGCAGTTGGGACGCTAACGGGGGCACAGATACGCAGTATTTT.

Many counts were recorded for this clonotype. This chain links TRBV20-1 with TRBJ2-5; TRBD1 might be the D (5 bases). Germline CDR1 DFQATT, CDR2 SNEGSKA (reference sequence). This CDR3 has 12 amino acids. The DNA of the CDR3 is TGCAGCCCCAAAGTGGGGCACGAGACCCAGTACTTC. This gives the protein CSPKVGHETQYF.

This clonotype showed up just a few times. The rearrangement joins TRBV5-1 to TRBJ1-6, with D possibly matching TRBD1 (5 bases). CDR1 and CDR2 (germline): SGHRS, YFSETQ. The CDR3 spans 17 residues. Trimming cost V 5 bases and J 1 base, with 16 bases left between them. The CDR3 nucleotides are TGCGCCAGCAGTCTGGCAGGGTTTAAGTCCTATAATTCACCCCTCCACTTT. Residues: CASSLAGFKSYNSPLHF.

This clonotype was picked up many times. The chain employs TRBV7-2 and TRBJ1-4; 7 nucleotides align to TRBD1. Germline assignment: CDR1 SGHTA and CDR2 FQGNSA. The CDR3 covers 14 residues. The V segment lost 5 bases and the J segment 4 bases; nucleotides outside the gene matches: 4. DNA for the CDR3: TGTGCCAGCAGCCCCGGGACAGTTAATGAAAAACTGTTTTTT. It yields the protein CASSPGTVNEKLFF. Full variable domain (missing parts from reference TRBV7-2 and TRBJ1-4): GAGVSQSPSNKVTEKGKDVELRCDPISGHTALYWYRQSLGQGLEFLIYFQGNSAPDKSGLPSDRFSAERTGGSVSTLTIQRTQQEDSAVYLCASSPGTVNEKLFFGSGTQLSVL.

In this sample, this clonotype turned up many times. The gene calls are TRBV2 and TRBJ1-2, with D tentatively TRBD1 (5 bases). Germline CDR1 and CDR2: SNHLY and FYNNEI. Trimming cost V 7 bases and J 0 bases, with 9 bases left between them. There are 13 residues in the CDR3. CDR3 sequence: CASIRDSNYGYTF. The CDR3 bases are TGTGCCAGCATCAGGGATTCTAACTATGGCTACACCTTC.